Listed below are T cell receptor beta chains from one sample, sequenced in a study of blood T cells in healthy people across ages. TCRdb reprocessed the 5' RACE reads with MiXCR, giving one entry per CDR3 protein. The sample lists about 1,600,000 distinct CDR3 sequences; around 39% were seen once. The sequencing sample was made of blood. Every receptor here comes from a woman between 18 and 30 years old in good health. Each CDR3 is given with its conserved first and last residue.

J gene: TRBJ1-2
V gene: TRBV6-1
CDR3 protein: CASRPGQGDGYTF

J gene: TRBJ2-3
V gene: TRBV29-1
CDR3 protein: CSAYRPSTDTQYF

J gene: TRBJ1-1
V gene: TRBV29-1
CDR3 protein: CSGEDGGGDEAFF

J gene: TRBJ1-2
V gene: TRBV27
CDR3 protein: CASSMRTGGDYGYTF

J gene: TRBJ1-6
V gene: TRBV25-1
CDR3 protein: CASSELGGGYNSPLHF

J gene: TRBJ2-7
V gene: TRBV12-3/TRBV12-4
CDR3 protein: CASSLTHEQYF

J gene: TRBJ2-7
V gene: TRBV5-6
CDR3 protein: CASRNRTDPYEQYF

J gene: TRBJ2-5
V gene: TRBV2
CDR3 protein: CASRGGAGWGETQYF

J gene: TRBJ1-3
V gene: TRBV12-3/TRBV12-4
CDR3 protein: CASTPLGVWGSGNTIYF

J gene: TRBJ2-3
V gene: TRBV20-1
CDR3 protein: CSAADGLLTDTQYF

J gene: TRBJ1-2
V gene: TRBV6-1
CDR3 protein: CASSEAGIDYGYTF

J gene: TRBJ2-1
V gene: TRBV7-2
CDR3 protein: CASTASGVAYNEQFF

J gene: TRBJ2-1
V gene: TRBV28
CDR3 protein: CASSGLAGENEQFF

J gene: TRBJ2-6
V gene: TRBV5-4
CDR3 protein: CASSPPLLADYSGANVLTF

J gene: TRBJ1-2
V gene: TRBV7-9
CDR3 protein: CASGRPTVAHPEPNYGYTF

J gene: TRBJ2-7
V gene: TRBV30
CDR3 protein: CASGRGYYEQYF

J gene: TRBJ2-1
V gene: TRBV4-2
CDR3 protein: CASSQDSLGSLAYNEQFF

J gene: NA
V gene: TRBV5-6
CDR3 protein: CASSLWTTAYEQYF

J gene: TRBJ2-4
V gene: TRBV7-9
CDR3 protein: CASSAGRGLSKNIQYF

J gene: TRBJ2-5
V gene: TRBV28
CDR3 protein: CASSLYGQMRQETQYF

J gene: TRBJ2-7
V gene: TRBV6-1
CDR3 protein: CASRLGQGLGQYF

J gene: TRBJ1-5
V gene: TRBV29-1
CDR3 protein: CSAQGGNNQPQHF

J gene: NA
V gene: TRBV20-1
CDR3 protein: CSARLAGPPYEQYF

J gene: TRBJ2-7
V gene: TRBV28
CDR3 protein: CASSFLAGGPYYEQYF

J gene: TRBJ2-4
V gene: TRBV10-1
CDR3 protein: CASRAGTSGSSAKNIQYF

J gene: TRBJ2-1
V gene: TRBV20-1
CDR3 protein: CSAPRGLAEYNEQFF

J gene: TRBJ2-7
V gene: TRBV10-3
CDR3 protein: CAISENAGASEQYF

J gene: TRBJ2-7
V gene: TRBV7-2
CDR3 protein: CASSLDSAGGPREQYF

J gene: TRBJ2-1
V gene: TRBV4-1
CDR3 protein: CASSQPGHLGNEQFF

J gene: TRBJ1-6
V gene: TRBV15
CDR3 protein: CATSRDVAANSPLHF

J gene: NA
V gene: TRBV24-1
CDR3 protein: CATSDHRVQGQETQYF

J gene: TRBJ1-5
V gene: TRBV6-5
CDR3 protein: CASSPGEKNQPQHF

J gene: TRBJ2-7
V gene: TRBV4-1
CDR3 protein: CASSQDGPRETYEQYF

J gene: TRBJ2-1
V gene: TRBV6-1
CDR3 protein: CASGRGPEATYNEQFF

J gene: TRBJ2-7
V gene: TRBV2
CDR3 protein: CASRWDGRYEQYF

J gene: TRBJ2-7
V gene: TRBV6-5
CDR3 protein: CASSYPSGGAGGTKAYEQYF